This T cell receptor beta chain was recorded in a study of cytomegalovirus exposure and HLA in healthy donors. 13 Jbeta primers and 60 Vbeta primers were used for the PCR. The repertoire was sequenced with immunoSEQ multiplex PCR; TCRdb's copy has only in-frame clones and lacks some. The sample carries 80,000 or so clones, approximately 69% recorded once. A single count supports this clone. The antigen remains unidentified. Study-level findings and limits: In a later analysis, most CMV-associated TCR beta chains appeared HLA-restricted. The study listed 164 cytomegalovirus-associated TCR beta chains.

Germline CDR1 and CDR2: LGHNA and YNFKEQ. The CDR3 is 16 residues long. Between the trimmed V and J ends, which lost 3 bases and 2 bases, there was a span of 11 bases. Everyone who donated was a healthy bone marrow donor. This clonotype originated in a man aged 25 to 40 in good health and CMV-seropositive. The specimen sequenced was PBMCs. This chain uses TRBV4-2 with TRBJ2-6; tentatively, D is TRBD1 (6 bases). In DNA form, the CDR3 reads TGTGCCAGCAGCCACAAGCAGGGGCCTGGGGCCAACGTCCTGACTTTC. As protein: CASSHKQGPGANVLTF.